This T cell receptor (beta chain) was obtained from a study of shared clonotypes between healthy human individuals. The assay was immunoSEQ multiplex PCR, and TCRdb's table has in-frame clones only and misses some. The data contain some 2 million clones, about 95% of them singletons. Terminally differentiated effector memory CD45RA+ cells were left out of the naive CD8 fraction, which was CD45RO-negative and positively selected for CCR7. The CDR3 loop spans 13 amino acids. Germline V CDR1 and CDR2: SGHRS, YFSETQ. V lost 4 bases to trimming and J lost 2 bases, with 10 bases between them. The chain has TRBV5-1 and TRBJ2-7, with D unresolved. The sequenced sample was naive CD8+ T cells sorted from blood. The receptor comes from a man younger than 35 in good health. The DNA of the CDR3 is TGCGCCAGCAGCCATGAGGCAGCCTACGAGCAGTACTTC. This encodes CASSHEAAYEQYF. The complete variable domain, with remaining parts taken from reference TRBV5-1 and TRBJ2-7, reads KAGVTQTPRYLIKTRGQQVTLSCSPISGHRSVSWYQQTPGQGLQFLFEYFSETQRNKGNFPGRFSGRQFSNSRSEMNVSTLELGDSALYLCASSHEAAYEQYFGPGTRLTVT.